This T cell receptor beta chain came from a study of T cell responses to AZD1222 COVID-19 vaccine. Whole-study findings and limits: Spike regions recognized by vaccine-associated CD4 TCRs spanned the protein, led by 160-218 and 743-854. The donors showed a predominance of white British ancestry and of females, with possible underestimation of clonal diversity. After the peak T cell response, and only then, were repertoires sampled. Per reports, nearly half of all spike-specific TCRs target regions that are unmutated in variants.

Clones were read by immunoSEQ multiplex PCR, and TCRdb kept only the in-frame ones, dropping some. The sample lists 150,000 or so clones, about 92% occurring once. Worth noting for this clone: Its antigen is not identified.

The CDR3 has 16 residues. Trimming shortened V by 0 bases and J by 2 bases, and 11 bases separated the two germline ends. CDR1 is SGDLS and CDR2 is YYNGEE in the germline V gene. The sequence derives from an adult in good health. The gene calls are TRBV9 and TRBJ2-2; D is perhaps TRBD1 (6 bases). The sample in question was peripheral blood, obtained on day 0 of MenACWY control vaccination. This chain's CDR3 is CASSVGNRANTGELFF. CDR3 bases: TGTGCCAGCAGCGTAGGGAACAGGGCAAACACCGGGGAGCTGTTTTTT. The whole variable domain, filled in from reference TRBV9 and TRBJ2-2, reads DSGVTQTPKHLITATGQRVTLRCSPRSGDLSVYWYQQSLDQGLQFLIQYYNGEERAKGNILERFSAQQFPDLHSELNLSSLELGDSALYFCASSVGNRANTGELFFGEGSRLTVL.